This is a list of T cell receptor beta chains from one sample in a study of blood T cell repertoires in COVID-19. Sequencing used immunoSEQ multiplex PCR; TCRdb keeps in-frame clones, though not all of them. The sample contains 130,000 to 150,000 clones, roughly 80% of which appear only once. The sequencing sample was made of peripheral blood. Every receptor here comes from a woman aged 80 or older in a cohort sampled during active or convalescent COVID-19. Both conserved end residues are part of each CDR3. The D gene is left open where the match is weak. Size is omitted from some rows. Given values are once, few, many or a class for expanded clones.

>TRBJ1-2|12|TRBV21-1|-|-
CASSNPLGGCTF
TGTGCCAGCAGCAATCCCCTCGGCGGATGCACCTTC
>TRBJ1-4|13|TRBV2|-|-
CATNRVMGEKLFF
TGTGCCACCAACAGGGTGATGGGGGAAAAACTGTTTTTT
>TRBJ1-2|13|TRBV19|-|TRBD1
CASRLTGGDGYTF
TGTGCCAGTAGGTTGACAGGGGGCGACGGCTACACCTTC
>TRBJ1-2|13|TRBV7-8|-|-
CASSPSLNYGYTF
TGTGCCAGCAGCCCCTCACTGAACTATGGCTACACCTTC
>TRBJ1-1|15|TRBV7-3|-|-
CASSLGGGLNTEAFF
TGTGCCAGCAGCTTAGGCGGGGGGTTGAACACTGAAGCTTTCTTT
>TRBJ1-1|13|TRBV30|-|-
CAWRTALNTEAFF
TGTGCCTGGCGGACAGCCCTGAACACTGAAGCTTTCTTT
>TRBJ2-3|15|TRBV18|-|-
CASSRGNPGADTQYF
TGTGCCAGCTCCCGTGGTAATCCAGGGGCAGATACGCAGTATTTT
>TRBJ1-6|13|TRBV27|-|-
CASSSVDNSPLHF
TGTGCCAGCAGTTCTGTAGATAATTCACCCCTCCACTTT
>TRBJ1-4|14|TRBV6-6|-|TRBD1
CASRRGQLNEKLFF
TGTGCCAGCAGGCGGGGACAGTTAAATGAAAAACTGTTTTTT
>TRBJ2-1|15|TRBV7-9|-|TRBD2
CASSPAGEAYNEQFF
TGTGCCAGCAGCCCAGCGGGGGAGGCCTACAATGAGCAGTTCTTC
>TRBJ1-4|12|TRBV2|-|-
CASSDNRDKLFF
TGTGCCAGCAGTGACAACAGGGATAAACTGTTTTTT
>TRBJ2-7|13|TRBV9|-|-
CASQPGGANEQYF
TGTGCCAGTCAACCAGGCGGGGCAAACGAGCAGTACTTC
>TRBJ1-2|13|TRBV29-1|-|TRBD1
CSVYGQGAYGYTF
TGCAGCGTTTATGGACAGGGGGCATATGGCTACACCTTC
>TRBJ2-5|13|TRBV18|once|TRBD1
CASSPGQGETQYF
TGTGCCAGCTCACCAGGACAGGGGGAGACCCAGTACTTC
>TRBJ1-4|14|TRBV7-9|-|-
CASSPDRHNEKLFF
TGTGCCAGCAGCCCGGACAGACATAATGAAAAACTGTTTTTT
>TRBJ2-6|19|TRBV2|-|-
CASSVVKLQVLSGANVLTF
TGTGCCAGCAGTGTGGTAAAGTTACAGGTCCTCTCTGGGGCCAACGTCCTGACTTTC
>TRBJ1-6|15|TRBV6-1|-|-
CASSDSQVFNSPLHF
TGTGCCAGCAGTGATAGTCAGGTCTTTAATTCACCCCTCCACTTT
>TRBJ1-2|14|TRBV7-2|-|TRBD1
CASSSGQGNYGYTF
TGTGCCAGCAGCTCGGGACAGGGTAACTATGGCTACACCTTC
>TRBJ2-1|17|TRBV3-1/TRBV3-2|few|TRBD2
CASSLVPWERGYNEQFF
TGTGCCAGCAGCCTGGTACCATGGGAGCGGGGCTACAATGAGCAGTTCTTC
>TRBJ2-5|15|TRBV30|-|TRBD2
CAWSVTSGWRETQYF
TGTGCCTGGAGTGTAACTAGCGGGTGGAGGGAGACCCAGTACTTC
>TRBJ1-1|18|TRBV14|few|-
CASSPSLTMGRANTEAFF
TGTGCCAGCAGCCCATCTTTGACGATGGGCAGGGCAAACACTGAAGCTTTCTTT
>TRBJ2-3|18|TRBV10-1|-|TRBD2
CASSEMGLAGRSTDTQYF
TGCGCCAGCAGTGAAATGGGACTAGCGGGTAGGAGCACAGATACGCAGTATTTT
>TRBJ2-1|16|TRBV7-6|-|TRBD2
CASSTLARSSYNEQFF
TGTGCCAGCAGCACACTAGCGAGGAGCTCCTACAATGAGCAGTTCTTC
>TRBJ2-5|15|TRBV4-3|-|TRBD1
CASSRQFTGVETQYF
TGCGCCAGCAGCCGCCAATTCACAGGGGTAGAGACCCAGTACTTC
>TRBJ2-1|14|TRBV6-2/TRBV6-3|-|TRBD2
CASSPSGGNNEQFF
TGTGCCAGCAGTCCGAGCGGGGGGAACAATGAGCAGTTCTTC
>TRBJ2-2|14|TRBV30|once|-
CAWSRTANTGELFF
TGTGCCTGGAGTCGGACAGCGAACACCGGGGAGCTGTTTTTT
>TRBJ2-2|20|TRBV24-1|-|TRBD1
CATSDSNTWGTGDRSGELFF
TGTGCCACCAGTGATAGCAACACTTGGGGGACAGGGGATCGTAGCGGGGAGCTGTTTTTT
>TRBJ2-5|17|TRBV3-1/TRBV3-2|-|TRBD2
CASSQATTSGGEETQYF
TGTGCCAGCAGCCAAGCCACGACTAGCGGGGGGGAAGAGACCCAGTACTTC
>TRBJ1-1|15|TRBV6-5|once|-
CASTRGLGMNTEAFF
TGTGCCAGCACGCGGGGGTTAGGAATGAACACTGAAGCTTTCTTT
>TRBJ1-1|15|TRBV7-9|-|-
CASSLVSVLNTEAFF
TGTGCCAGCAGCTTAGTCTCAGTCCTGAACACTGAAGCTTTCTTT
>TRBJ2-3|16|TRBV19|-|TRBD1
CASSIGGQAGTDTQYF
TGTGCCAGTAGTATAGGGGGACAGGCCGGCACAGATACGCAGTATTTT
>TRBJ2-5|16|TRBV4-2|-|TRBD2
CASSQDVSGGRETQYF
TGTGCCAGCAGCCAAGATGTCAGCGGGGGAAGAGAGACCCAGTACTTC
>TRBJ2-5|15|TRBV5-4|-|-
CASSLSLRDGETQYF
TGTGCCAGCAGCTTGTCGCTGCGGGACGGAGAGACCCAGTACTTC
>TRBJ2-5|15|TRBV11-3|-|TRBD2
CASSSPGLAGGAQYF
TGTGCCAGCAGCTCACCGGGACTAGCCGGCGGGGCTCAGTACTTC
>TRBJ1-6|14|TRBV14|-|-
CASRGTRGNSPLHF
TGTGCCAGCAGGGGAACCAGGGGTAATTCACCCCTCCACTTT
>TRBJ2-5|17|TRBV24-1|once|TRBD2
CATSDPPVAGSQETQYF
TGTGCCACCAGTGACCCCCCGGTAGCGGGGAGTCAAGAGACCCAGTACTTC
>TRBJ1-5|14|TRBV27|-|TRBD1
CASSFDRDYQPQHF
TGTGCCAGCAGTTTTGACAGGGACTATCAGCCCCAGCATTTT
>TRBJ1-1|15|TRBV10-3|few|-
CAISDSGGRNTEAFF
TGTGCCATCAGTGATTCAGGAGGAAGGAACACTGAAGCTTTCTTT
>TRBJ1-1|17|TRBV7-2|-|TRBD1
CASSLVGQGARSTEAFF
TGTGCCAGCAGCTTAGTCGGACAGGGGGCGCGGAGCACTGAAGCTTTCTTT
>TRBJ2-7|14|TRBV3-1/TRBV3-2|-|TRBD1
CASSRGQVAVEQYF
TGTGCCAGCAGCCGAGGACAGGTTGCGGTCGAGCAGTACTTC
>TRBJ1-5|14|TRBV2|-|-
CASSELEIGQPQHF
TGTGCCAGCAGTGAATTGGAGATTGGTCAGCCCCAGCATTTT
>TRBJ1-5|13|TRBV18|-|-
CASSNMDSQPQHF
TGTGCCAGCTCAAACATGGACAGCCAGCCCCAGCATTTT
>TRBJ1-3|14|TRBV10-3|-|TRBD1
CAIRGQTAGNTIYF
TGTGCCATCAGGGGACAGACCGCTGGAAACACCATATATTTT
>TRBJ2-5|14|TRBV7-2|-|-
CASSLGGNQETQYF
TGTGCCAGCAGTCTCGGAGGTAACCAAGAGACCCAGTACTTC
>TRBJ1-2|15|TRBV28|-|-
CASRNLQGQDVGYTF
TGTGCCAGCAGGAATCTACAGGGCCAAGACGTAGGCTACACCTTC
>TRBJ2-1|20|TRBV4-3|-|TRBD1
CASSHLPGQGSSATGNEQFF
TGCGCCAGCAGCCACCTACCGGGACAGGGATCTTCAGCCACGGGGAATGAGCAGTTCTTC
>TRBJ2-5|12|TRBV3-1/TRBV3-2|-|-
CASSQFIETQYF
TGTGCCAGCAGCCAATTTATAGAGACCCAGTACTTC
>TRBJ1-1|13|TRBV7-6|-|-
CASSLEPNTEAFF
TGTGCCAGCAGCTTAGAGCCAAACACTGAAGCTTTCTTT
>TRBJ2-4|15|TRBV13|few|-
CASSFTDFSKNIQYF
TGTGCCAGCAGCTTCACTGACTTTTCCAAAAACATTCAGTACTTC
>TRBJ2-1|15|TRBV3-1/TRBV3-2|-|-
CASREGKKSNNEQFF
TGTGCCAGCCGGGAAGGGAAGAAGTCAAACAATGAGCAGTTCTTC
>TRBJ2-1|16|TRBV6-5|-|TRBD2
CASSYSERGVYNEQFF
TGTGCCAGCAGTTACTCGGAGCGGGGGGTCTACAATGAGCAGTTCTTC
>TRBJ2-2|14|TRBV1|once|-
CTSSQEGDTGELFF
TGCACCAGCAGCCAAGAAGGGGATACCGGGGAGCTGTTTTTT
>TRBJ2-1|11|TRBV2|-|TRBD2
CASAGGSLQFF
TGTGCCAGCGCGGGGGGGAGCTTGCAGTTCTTC
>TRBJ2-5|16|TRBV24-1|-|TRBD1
CATSDSRNGQGETQYF
TGTGCCACCAGTGATTCGCGTAATGGACAGGGAGAGACCCAGTACTTC